This T cell receptor (beta chain) came from a study of OX40 agonist ivuxolimab in advanced cancers. Study-level background: Patients with hepatocellular carcinoma, melanoma, renal cell or head and neck cancer made up the dose-escalation patients. Mean age about 60 years, range about 20 to 79; just over 80% male. Eligibility rules accepted prior anti-PD-1, anti-PD-L1 or anti-CTLA-4 therapy, and around 38% had some.

The CDR3 consists of 16 residues. Per germline, CDR1 SGHNT and CDR2 YYREEE (reference sequence). J gave up 2 bases and V 3 bases, and 5 bases lay outside the gene matches. Patients who had autoimmune disease history or got systemic immunosuppression were left out. The method was immunoSEQ multiplex PCR; TCRdb's version includes in-frame clones alone and lacks a portion of them. Altogether some 72,000 clones are present, 92% being singletons, with the ten largest covering approximately 0.5%. The rearrangement joins TRBV5-4 to TRBJ1-4; 9 bases agree with TRBD1. The receptor was isolated from an adult with an advanced solid tumor such as melanoma, head and neck, liver or kidney cancer. The sample was CD4+ or CD8+ T cells sorted from blood, taken in a trial of the OX40 agonist ivuxolimab. In DNA form, the CDR3 reads TGTGCCAGCAGCTCGGGACAGGGCGTTACTAATGAAAAACTGTTTTTT. This codes for CASSSGQGVTNEKLFF. Drawing the rest from reference TRBV5-4 and TRBJ1-4, the complete variable domain is ETGVTQSPTHLIKTRGQQVTLRCSSQSGHNTVSWYQQALGQGPQFIFQYYREEENGRGNFPPRFSGLQFPNYSSELNVNALELDDSALYLCASSSGQGVTNEKLFFGSGTQLSVL.